The 19 T cell receptor beta chains presented below share a single source sample, sequenced in a study of blood T cell repertoires in COVID-19. Profiling relied on immunoSEQ multiplex PCR, and the TCRdb table lists in-frame clones only, not all of them. The sample includes under 250,000 clones, 75% to 90% of them seen just once. Input material: PBMCs or T cells enriched from blood (not recorded which). The receptors here all came from a woman aged 30 to 39 who had been exposed to COVID-19.

This clone was observed once. This chain joins TRBV5-1 and TRBJ2-7; TRBD2 aligns across 13 bases. This CDR3 has 16 residues. From germline, CDR1 is SGHRS and CDR2 YFSETQ. Trimming at V came to 3 bases and at J to 6 bases, leaving 9 bases not matched to a gene. The CDR3 here is CASSYPPGLAGREQYF. In nucleotides, the CDR3 is TGCGCCAGCAGCTACCCACCGGGACTAGCGGGACGCGAGCAGTACTTC.

This sequence joins TRBV2 and TRBJ2-1; 7 bases match TRBD2. CDR3 length equals 16 residues. Germline CDR1 and CDR2: SNHLY and FYNNEI. Trimming took 7 bases from V and 7 from J; bases not matched to a gene: 16. CDR3 protein: CASNDRTRRITNEQFF. DNA for the CDR3: TGTGCCAGCAATGATCGGACTAGGCGAATCACTAATGAGCAGTTCTTC. The variable domain in full, completed from reference TRBV2 and TRBJ2-1, reads EPEVTQTPSHQVTQMGQEVILRCVPISNHLYFYWYRQILGQKVEFLVSFYNNEISEKSEIFDDQFSVERPDGSNFTLKIRSTKLEDSAMYFCASNDRTRRITNEQFFGPGTRLTVL.

This rearrangement joins TRBV7-9 to TRBJ1-2; a possible D gene is TRBD1 (5 bases). The germline gives CDR1 SEHNR, CDR2 FQNEAQ (reference sequence). Trimming cost V 3 bases and J 2 bases, with 10 bases left between them. This CDR3 comprises 14 residues. This CDR3 is CASSFLDRNYGYTF. DNA of the CDR3: TGTGCCAGCAGCTTTCTAGACAGAAACTATGGCTACACCTTC.

The chain has TRBV28 and TRBJ2-7; 7 bases line up with TRBD1. The germline V gene has CDR1 MDHEN and CDR2 SYDVKM. With V trimmed by 2 bases and J by 10 bases, 5 bases remained unmatched. This CDR3 has 12 amino acids. CDR3 DNA sequence: TGTGCCAGCAGTTTAGGGACAGCTATTCAGTACTTC. It specifies CASSLGTAIQYF.

V gene TRBV4-1 combines with J gene TRBJ1-1; TRBD1 is a possible D gene (5 bases). V gave up 2 bases and J gave up 3 bases, with 22 bases separating them. CDR3 length: 18 amino acids. The V gene's germline CDR1 is MGHRA and CDR2 YSYEKL. The CDR3 region is CASSQLPSGQVSYTEAFF. The CDR3 bases are TGCGCCAGCAGCCAACTGCCGAGTGGACAAGTCAGTTACACTGAAGCTTTCTTT.

The chain links TRBV30 to TRBJ1-6; D is unresolved. This CDR3 comprises 16 residues. The V end lost 2 bases, the J end lost 0 bases, and 11 bases lay between the germline ends. Germline V CDR1 and CDR2: GTSNPN, SVGIG (reference sequence). CDR3 DNA: TGTGCCTGGAGTCCATTAGCCAGCTCCTATAATTCACCCCTCCACTTT. This codes for CAWSPLASSYNSPLHF.

The V gene is TRBV11-2, the J gene TRBJ2-1, with D maybe TRBD2 (5 bases). Trimming took 3 bases from V and 4 from J, leaving 10 bases between them. The CDR3 covers 14 residues. Germline lookup yields CDR1 SGHAT and CDR2 FQNNGV. In DNA, the CDR3 is TGTGCCAGCAGCTTCGAGGGAACATACAATGAGCAGTTCTTC. It yields the protein CASSFEGTYNEQFF.

This clone was counted a single time. The chain uses TRBV9 and TRBJ1-4; 7 bases fit TRBD1. V lost 0 bases to trimming and J lost 6 bases; unmatched junction nucleotides: 8. Per the germline V gene, CDR1 is SGDLS and CDR2 is YYNGEE. This CDR3 comprises 16 residues. CDR3 region: CASSVEGGRGDEKLFF. DNA for the CDR3: TGTGCCAGCAGCGTAGAAGGGGGCAGGGGAGATGAAAAACTGTTTTTT.

Ten or more counts support this clone. The V gene is TRBV7-9, the J gene TRBJ1-1; D gene uncertain. Trimming cost V 5 bases and J 4 bases, with 11 bases left between them. CDR1 is SEHNR, CDR2 FQNEAQ, per germline (reference sequence). The CDR3 length is 13 residues. CDR3 region: CASSPRLRTEAFF. CDR3 in DNA: TGTGCCAGCAGCCCCCGCCTGCGCACTGAAGCTTTCTTT.

The genes are TRBV6-1 and TRBJ2-3, with D perhaps matching TRBD2 (6 bases). The CDR3 loop spans 16 amino acids. Germline V gene data show CDR1 as MNHNS and CDR2 as SASEGT. V lost 3 bases and J lost 3, with 16 bases in between. The CDR3 nucleotides read TGTGCCAGCAGTGATGGGGACTTCTTGGGAACAGATACGCAGTATTTT. Amino acids: CASSDGDFLGTDTQYF.

CDR3 loop: CASSSAGELTSYNEQFF. The CDR3, as DNA: TGTGCCAGCAGTTCCGCCGGGGAGCTCACCTCCTACAATGAGCAGTTCTTC. The V gene is TRBV28, the J gene TRBJ2-1; tentatively, D is TRBD2 (5 bases). Trimming pared 4 bases from V and 0 bases from J, leaving 16 bases between. Germline V gene data show CDR1 as MDHEN and CDR2 as SYDVKM. This CDR3 has 17 residues.

This rearrangement joins TRBV5-4 to TRBJ1-1, with TRBD1 matching over 8 bases. The CDR3 extends over 16 amino acids. Looked up from germline, CDR1 is SGHNT and CDR2 is YYREEE (reference sequence). V shed 4 bases, J shed 3 bases, and the junction held 11 bases outside the gene matches. The CDR3 DNA is TGTGCCAGCAGCCCAACTAGGACAGGGAGGGACACTGAAGCTTTCTTT. This sequence encodes CASSPTRTGRDTEAFF.

The V call is TRBV7-9, the J call TRBJ2-1, with 13 bases matching TRBD2. CDR3 length: 17 amino acids. V trimming: 1 base; J trimming: 5 bases; junction bases outside the gene matches: 5. CDR1 is SEHNR, CDR2 FQNEAQ, per germline (reference sequence). The CDR3 DNA reads TGTGCCAGCAGCTTAGATAGAGGACTAGCGGGAGACAATGAGCAGTTCTTC. The encoded protein is CASSLDRGLAGDNEQFF. Based on the CDR3 plus reference TRBV7-9 and TRBJ2-1, the full variable domain is DTGVSQNPRHKITKRGQNVTFRCDPISEHNRLYWYRQTLGQGPEFLTYFQNEAQLEKSRLLSDRFSAERPKGSFSTLEIQRTEQGDSAMYLCASSLDRGLAGDNEQFFGPGTRLTVL.

The chain recombines TRBV6-1 with TRBJ2-7, with D maybe TRBD2 (6 bases). V was clipped by 2 bases and J by 3 bases, with 8 bases between them. The CDR3 has 13 amino acids. The V gene's germline CDR1 is MNHNS and CDR2 SASEGT. The CDR3 bases are TGTGCCAGCAGTGAACTGGAGGGCTACGAGCAGTACTTC. Protein sequence: CASSELEGYEQYF.

The rearrangement links TRBV12-5 to TRBJ1-2; TRBD1 might be the D (6 bases). This CDR3 has 13 residues. The germline V gene encodes CDR1 LGHNT and CDR2 FRNRAP. V was clipped by 1 base and J by 7 bases, with 10 bases between them. In DNA form, the CDR3 reads TGTGCTAGTGGTTTGGGGGGGCTCCGTGGCTACACCTTC. The encoded protein is CASGLGGLRGYTF. Variable domain in full (rest from reference TRBV12-5 and TRBJ1-2): DARVTQTPRHKVTEMGQEVTMRCQPILGHNTVFWYRQTMMQGLELLAYFRNRAPLDDSGMPKDRFSAEMPDATLATLKIQPSEPRDSAVYFCASGLGGLRGYTFGSGTRLTVV.

The chain has TRBV7-9 and TRBJ1-2; D gene ambiguous. Germline values: CDR1 SEHNR, CDR2 FQNEAQ (reference sequence). Trimming shortened V by 8 bases and J by 5 bases, and 9 bases separated the two germline ends. The CDR3 consists of 11 residues. The CDR3, as DNA: TGTGCCAGCTCGCCCGGTTATGGCTACACCTTC. This encodes CASSPGYGYTF. The complete variable domain, with remaining parts taken from reference TRBV7-9 and TRBJ1-2, reads DTGVSQNPRHKITKRGQNVTFRCDPISEHNRLYWYRQTLGQGPEFLTYFQNEAQLEKSRLLSDRFSAERPKGSFSTLEIQRTEQGDSAMYLCASSPGYGYTFGSGTRLTVV.

This chain uses TRBV19 with TRBJ2-3; D call uncertain. CDR3 length equals 16 residues. Trimming removed 1 base from V and 0 bases from J, with 11 bases in between. Germline V CDR1 and CDR2: LNHDA, SQIVND (reference sequence). The CDR3 loop is CASSIVGWSSTDTQYF. The CDR3 DNA sequence: TGTGCCAGTAGTATAGTTGGCTGGTCTAGCACAGATACGCAGTATTTT.

The chain has TRBV9 and TRBJ1-2; TRBD1 matches 12 bases. Trimming took 2 bases from V and 6 from J; bases not matched to a gene: 8. CDR3 length: 16 amino acids. Per germline, CDR1 SGDLS and CDR2 YYNGEE. Here the CDR3 reads CASSVSRDRGLDGYTF. The CDR3 coding sequence is TGTGCCAGCAGCGTTAGCCGGGACAGGGGGCTCGATGGCTACACCTTC.

The chain is built from TRBV14 and TRBJ1-2, with 8 bases fitting TRBD1. Germline trimming cut 1 base from V and 5 bases from J; bases unmatched to any gene: 9. CDR1 and CDR2 (germline): SGHDN, FVKESK. This CDR3 has 16 amino acids. CDR3 protein: CASSQGRDRWWYGYTF. The CDR3 nucleotides are TGTGCCAGCAGCCAAGGACGGGACAGGTGGTGGTATGGCTACACCTTC.